This TCR beta chain was found in a study of post-analysis software for immune sequencing data. Study context: Disease courses included relapsing-remitting, secondary progressive and progressive-relapsing multiple sclerosis. Study conclusions and caveats: Compared with controls, patients showed significantly lower normalized Chao1 diversity. A handful of TRBV segments appeared more often in patients than in controls, and TRBV5-6, TRBV5-1 and TRBV20-1 were among these. Batch-mates among the samples co-clustered strongly by F measure.

This clonotype was picked up one time. What it recognizes is unknown. V shed 7 bases and J shed 3 bases, with 9 bases lying between them. In germline, CDR1 is LNHNV, CDR2 YYDKDF (reference sequence). The CDR3 consists of 12 residues. TCR beta libraries were prepared from cDNA with unique molecular identifiers. Researchers reported a few hundred thousand cDNA molecules coming from roughly 0.93 to 9.6 million T cells. TCRdb reprocessed the PCR reads with MiXCR, giving one entry per CDR3 protein. This table has under 650,000 distinct CDR3 sequences, 44% appearing once. The V and J genes are TRBV15 and TRBJ1-2; a possible D gene is TRBD1 (5 bases). The sample consisted of blood. The sequence derives from a girl aged 10 to 17 with multiple sclerosis. DNA of the CDR3: TGTGCCACCAACAGGCAGGACTATGGCTACACCTTC. This encodes CATNRQDYGYTF.